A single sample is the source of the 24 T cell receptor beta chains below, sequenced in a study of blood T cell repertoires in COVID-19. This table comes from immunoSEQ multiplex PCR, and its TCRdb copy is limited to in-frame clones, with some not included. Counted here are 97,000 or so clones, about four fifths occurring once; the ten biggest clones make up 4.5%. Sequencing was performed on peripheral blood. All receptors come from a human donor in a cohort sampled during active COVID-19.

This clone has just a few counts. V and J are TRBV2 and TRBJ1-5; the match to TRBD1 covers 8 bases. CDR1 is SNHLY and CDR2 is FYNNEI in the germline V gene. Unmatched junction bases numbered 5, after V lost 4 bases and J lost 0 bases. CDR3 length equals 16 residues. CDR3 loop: CASSARQGNSNQPQHF. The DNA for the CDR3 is TGTGCCAGCAGTGCGCGACAGGGGAATAGCAATCAGCCCCAGCATTTT.

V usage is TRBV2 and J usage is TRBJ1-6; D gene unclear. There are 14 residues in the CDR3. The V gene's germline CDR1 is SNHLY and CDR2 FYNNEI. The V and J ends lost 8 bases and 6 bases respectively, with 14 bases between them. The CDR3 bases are TGTGCCAGCCTACGACCAGGTTCTAATTCACCCCTCCACTTT. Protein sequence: CASLRPGSNSPLHF.

The CDR3 reads CASSYSYQGGEKLFF. The CDR3 region has the DNA TGTGCCAGCAGTTACTCATATCAGGGAGGAGAAAAACTGTTTTTT. V usage is TRBV6-5 and J usage is TRBJ1-4, with D perhaps TRBD1 (5 bases). The V gene lost 0 bases and the J gene lost 8 bases, with 13 bases spanning the gap. CDR1 is MNHEY, CDR2 SVGAGI, per germline. The CDR3 totals 15 residues.

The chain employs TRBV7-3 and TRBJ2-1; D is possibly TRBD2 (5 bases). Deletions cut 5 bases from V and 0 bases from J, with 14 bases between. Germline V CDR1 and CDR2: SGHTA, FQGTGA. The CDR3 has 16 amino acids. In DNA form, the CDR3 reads TGTGCCAGCAGCGGCGGCCAGCGGAGCTCCTACAATGAGCAGTTCTTC. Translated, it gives CASSGGQRSSYNEQFF.

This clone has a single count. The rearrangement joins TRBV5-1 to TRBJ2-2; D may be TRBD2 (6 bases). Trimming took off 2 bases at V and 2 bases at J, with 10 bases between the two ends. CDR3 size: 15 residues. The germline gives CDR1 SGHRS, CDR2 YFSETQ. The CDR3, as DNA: TGCGCCAGCAGCTTAAGGGCGGGAAACACCGGGGAGCTGTTTTTT. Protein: CASSLRAGNTGELFF.

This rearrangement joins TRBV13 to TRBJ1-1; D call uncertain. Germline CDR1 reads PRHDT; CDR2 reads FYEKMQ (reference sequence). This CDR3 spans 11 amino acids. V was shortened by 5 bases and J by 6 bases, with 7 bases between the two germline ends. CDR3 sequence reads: CASSRGAEAFF. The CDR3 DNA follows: TGTGCCAGCAGCCGCGGGGCTGAAGCTTTCTTT.

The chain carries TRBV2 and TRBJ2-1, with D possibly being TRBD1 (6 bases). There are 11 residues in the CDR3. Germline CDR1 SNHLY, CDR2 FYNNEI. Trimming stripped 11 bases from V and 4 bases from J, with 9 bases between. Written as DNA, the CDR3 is TGTGCCGGGGACACTTACAATGAGCAGTTCTTC. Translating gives CAGDTYNEQFF. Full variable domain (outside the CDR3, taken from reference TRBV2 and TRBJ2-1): EPEVTQTPSHQVTQMGQEVILRCVPISNHLYFYWYRQILGQKVEFLVSFYNNEISEKSEIFDDQFSVERPDGSNFTLKIRSTKLEDSAMYFCAGDTYNEQFFGPGTRLTVL.

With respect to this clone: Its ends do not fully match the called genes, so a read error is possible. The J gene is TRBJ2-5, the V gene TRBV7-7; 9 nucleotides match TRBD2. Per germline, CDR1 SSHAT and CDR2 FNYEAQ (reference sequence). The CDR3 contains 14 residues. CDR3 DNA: TGTGCTAGCAGCCTAGCGGGGCTTGGGGAGACCCAGTACTTC. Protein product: CASSLAGLGETQYF.

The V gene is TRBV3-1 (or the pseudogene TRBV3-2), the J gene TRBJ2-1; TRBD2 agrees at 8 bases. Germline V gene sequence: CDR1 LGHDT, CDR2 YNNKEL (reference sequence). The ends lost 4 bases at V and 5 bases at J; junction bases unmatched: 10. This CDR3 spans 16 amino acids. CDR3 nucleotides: TGTGCCAGCAGCCGATTAAGCCAGCGGGGGAACAATGAGCAGTTCTTC. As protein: CASSRLSQRGNNEQFF.

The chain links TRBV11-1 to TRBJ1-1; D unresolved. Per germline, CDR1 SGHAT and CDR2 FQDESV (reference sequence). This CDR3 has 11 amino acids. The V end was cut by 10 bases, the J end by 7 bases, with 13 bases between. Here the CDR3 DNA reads TGTGCCACCGCACGCATAGTTGAAGCTTTCTTT. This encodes CATARIVEAFF.

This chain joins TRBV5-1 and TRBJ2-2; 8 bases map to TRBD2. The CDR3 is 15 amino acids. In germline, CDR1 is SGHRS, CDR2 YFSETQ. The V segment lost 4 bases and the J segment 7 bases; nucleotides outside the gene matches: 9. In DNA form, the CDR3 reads TGCGCCAGCAGCCCTCGCGGGGGGTCAGGCGGGGAGCTGTTTTTT. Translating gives CASSPRGGSGGELFF.

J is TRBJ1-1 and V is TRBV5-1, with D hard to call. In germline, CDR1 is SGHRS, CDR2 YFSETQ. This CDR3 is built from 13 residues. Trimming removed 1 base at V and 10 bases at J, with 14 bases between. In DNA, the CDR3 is TGCGCCAGCAGCTTGTTTCCAGGAGAGGGAGCTTTCTTT. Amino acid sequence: CASSLFPGEGAFF.

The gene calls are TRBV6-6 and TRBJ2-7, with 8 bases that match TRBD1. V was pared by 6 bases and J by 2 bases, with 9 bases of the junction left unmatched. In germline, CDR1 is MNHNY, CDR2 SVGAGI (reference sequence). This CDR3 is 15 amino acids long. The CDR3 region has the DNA TGTGCCAGCAGAAACCCCAGGGGGCCCACCTACGAGCAGTACTTC. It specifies CASRNPRGPTYEQYF.

This chain's CDR3 is CASGFPGPNTEAFF. CDR3 DNA: TGTGCCAGCGGATTCCCAGGGCCGAACACTGAAGCTTTCTTT. The chain employs TRBV7-2 and TRBJ1-1, with D possibly being TRBD1 (5 bases). The V and J ends lost 8 bases and 1 base respectively, with 14 bases between them. In germline, CDR1 is SGHTA, CDR2 FQGNSA. This CDR3 is built from 14 residues.

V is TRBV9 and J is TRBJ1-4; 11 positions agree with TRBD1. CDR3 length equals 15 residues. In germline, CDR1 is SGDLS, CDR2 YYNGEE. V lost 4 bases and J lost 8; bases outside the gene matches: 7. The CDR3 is CASSLSGTGGEKLFF. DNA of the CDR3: TGTGCCAGCAGCTTATCCGGGACAGGGGGAGAAAAACTGTTTTTT.

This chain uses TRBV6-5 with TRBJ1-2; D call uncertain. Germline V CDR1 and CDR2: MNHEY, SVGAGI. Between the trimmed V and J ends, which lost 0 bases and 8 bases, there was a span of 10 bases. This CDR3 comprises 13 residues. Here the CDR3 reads CASSYSKPGGYTF. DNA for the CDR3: TGTGCCAGCAGTTACTCGAAGCCAGGCGGCTACACCTTC.

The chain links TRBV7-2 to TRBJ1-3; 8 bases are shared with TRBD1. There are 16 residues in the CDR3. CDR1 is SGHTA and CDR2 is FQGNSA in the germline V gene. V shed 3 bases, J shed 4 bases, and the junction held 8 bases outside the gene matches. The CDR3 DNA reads TGTGCCAGCAGCTTCTCCCAGGGGGCTACGGGAAACACCATATATTTT. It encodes CASSFSQGATGNTIYF.

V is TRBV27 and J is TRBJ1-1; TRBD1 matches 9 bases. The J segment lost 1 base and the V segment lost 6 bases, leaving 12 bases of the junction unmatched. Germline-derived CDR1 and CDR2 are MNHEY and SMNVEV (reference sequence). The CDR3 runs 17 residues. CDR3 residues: CASRYRGRGAQNTEAFF. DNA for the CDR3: TGTGCCAGCAGATACAGGGGGCGAGGGGCCCAGAACACTGAAGCTTTCTTT.

The CDR3 reads CASTTEYNTEAFF. DNA of the CDR3: TGTGCCAGCACCACTGAATATAACACTGAAGCTTTCTTT. V gene TRBV28 combines with J gene TRBJ1-1; D is unclear. CDR3 length: 13 residues. The germline CDR1 and CDR2 sequences are MDHEN and SYDVKM. V was clipped by 7 bases and J by 2 bases, with 11 bases between them. Using reference TRBV28 and TRBJ1-1 for the parts outside the CDR3, the full variable domain is DVKVTQSSRYLVKRTGEKVFLECVQDMDHENMFWYRQDPGLGLRLIYFSYDVKMKEKGDIPEGYSVSREKKERFSLILESASTNQTSMYLCASTTEYNTEAFFGQGTRLTVV.

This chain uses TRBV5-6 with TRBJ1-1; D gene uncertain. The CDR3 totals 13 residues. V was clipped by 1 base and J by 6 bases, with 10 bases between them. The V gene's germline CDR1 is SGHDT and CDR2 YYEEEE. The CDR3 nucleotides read TGTGCCAGCAGCTTGTTTCGCGAGTCTGAAGCTTTCTTT. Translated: CASSLFRESEAFF.

CDR3 region: CASITEGTGVSNSPLHF. The CDR3 nucleotides are TGTGCCAGCATCACTGAGGGGACAGGGGTATCTAATTCACCCCTCCACTTT. This chain uses TRBV2 with TRBJ1-6, with 10 bases aligning to TRBD1. Germline CDR1 SNHLY, CDR2 FYNNEI. The length of the CDR3 is 17 residues. V shed 7 bases, J shed 6 bases, and the junction held 12 bases outside the gene matches.

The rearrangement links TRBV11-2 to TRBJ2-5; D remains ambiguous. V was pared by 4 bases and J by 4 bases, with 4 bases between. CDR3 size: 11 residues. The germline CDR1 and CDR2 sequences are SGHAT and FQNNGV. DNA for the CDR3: TGTGCCAGCAGCTCCGTAGAGACCCAGTACTTC. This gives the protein CASSSVETQYF.

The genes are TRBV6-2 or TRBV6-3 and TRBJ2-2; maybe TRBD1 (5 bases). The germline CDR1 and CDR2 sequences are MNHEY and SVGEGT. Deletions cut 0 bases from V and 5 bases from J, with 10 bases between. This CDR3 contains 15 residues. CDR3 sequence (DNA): TGTGCCAGCAGTTACTCGACAGTATTTACCGGGGAGCTGTTTTTT. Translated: CASSYSTVFTGELFF.

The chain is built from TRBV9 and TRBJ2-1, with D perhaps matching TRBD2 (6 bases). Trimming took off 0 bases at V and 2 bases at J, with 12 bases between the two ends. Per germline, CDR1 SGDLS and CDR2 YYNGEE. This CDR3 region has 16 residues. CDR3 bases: TGTGCCAGCAGCGTAGTAGAGAGGGAGGCCTACAATGAGCAGTTCTTC. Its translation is CASSVVEREAYNEQFF.